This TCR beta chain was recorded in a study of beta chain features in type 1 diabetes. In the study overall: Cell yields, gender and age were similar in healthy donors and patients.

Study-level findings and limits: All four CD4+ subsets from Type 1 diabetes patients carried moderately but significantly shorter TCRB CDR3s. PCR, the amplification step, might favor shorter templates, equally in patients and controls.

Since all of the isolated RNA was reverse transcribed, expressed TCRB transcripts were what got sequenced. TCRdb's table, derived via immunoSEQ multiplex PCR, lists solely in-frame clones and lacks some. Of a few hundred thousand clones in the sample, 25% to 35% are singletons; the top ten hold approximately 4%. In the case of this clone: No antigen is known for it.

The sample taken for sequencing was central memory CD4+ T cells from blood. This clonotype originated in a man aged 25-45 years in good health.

The CDR3 here is CASSSPGTSGWSTDTQYF. The CDR3 nucleotides are TGTGCCAGCAGTTCCCCGGGGACTAGCGGGTGGAGCACAGATACGCAGTATTTT. The gene calls are TRBV28 and TRBJ2-3; TRBD2 agrees at 12 bases. V lost 4 bases, J lost 0 bases, and 8 bases stayed unmatched. CDR3 size: 18 residues. The V gene's germline CDR1 is MDHEN and CDR2 SYDVKM.